This T cell receptor (beta chain) was captured by sequencing in a study of neurological immune-mediated disorders. At least ten counts were recorded for this clonotype. With 10-nucleotide random UMIs included, cDNA was synthesized by 5'RACE. TCRdb re-called the 5' RACE reads with MiXCR, one entry per CDR3 protein. The top ten hold approximately 1.5% of the sample, which has over 45,000 distinct CDR3 sequences, just under 6% seen once. CDR1 SQVTM and CDR2 ANQGSEA come from the germline V gene. The CDR3 runs to 15 residues. V lost 5 bases and J lost 4; bases outside the gene matches: 8. Sequencing input: CD4+ T cells from blood. The chain has TRBV29-1 and TRBJ2-1; 10 bases are shared with TRBD1. The clonotype was recovered from a woman under 30 with multiple sclerosis. The CDR3 loop is CSVYSPGQGYNEQFF. The CDR3 DNA reads as TGCAGCGTTTACTCCCCGGGACAGGGGTACAATGAGCAGTTCTTC.